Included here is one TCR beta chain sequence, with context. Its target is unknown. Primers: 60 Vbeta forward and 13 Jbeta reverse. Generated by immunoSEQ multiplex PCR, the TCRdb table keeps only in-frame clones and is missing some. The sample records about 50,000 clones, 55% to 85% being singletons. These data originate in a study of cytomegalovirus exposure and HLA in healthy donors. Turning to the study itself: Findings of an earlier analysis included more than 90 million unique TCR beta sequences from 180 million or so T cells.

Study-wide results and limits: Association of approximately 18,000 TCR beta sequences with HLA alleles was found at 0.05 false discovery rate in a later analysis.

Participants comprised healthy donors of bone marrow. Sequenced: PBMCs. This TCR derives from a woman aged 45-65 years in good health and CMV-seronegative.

In nucleotides, the CDR3 is TGTGCCATCTCTCGAGCCGGGGACAGGGACTATGGCTACACCTTC. Translation: CAISRAGDRDYGYTF. The V gene is TRBV2, the J gene TRBJ1-2; the match to TRBD1 covers 9 bases. This CDR3 is 15 amino acids long. J was trimmed by 3 bases and V by 10 bases; bases with no gene match: 12. Looked up from germline, CDR1 is SNHLY and CDR2 is FYNNEI.